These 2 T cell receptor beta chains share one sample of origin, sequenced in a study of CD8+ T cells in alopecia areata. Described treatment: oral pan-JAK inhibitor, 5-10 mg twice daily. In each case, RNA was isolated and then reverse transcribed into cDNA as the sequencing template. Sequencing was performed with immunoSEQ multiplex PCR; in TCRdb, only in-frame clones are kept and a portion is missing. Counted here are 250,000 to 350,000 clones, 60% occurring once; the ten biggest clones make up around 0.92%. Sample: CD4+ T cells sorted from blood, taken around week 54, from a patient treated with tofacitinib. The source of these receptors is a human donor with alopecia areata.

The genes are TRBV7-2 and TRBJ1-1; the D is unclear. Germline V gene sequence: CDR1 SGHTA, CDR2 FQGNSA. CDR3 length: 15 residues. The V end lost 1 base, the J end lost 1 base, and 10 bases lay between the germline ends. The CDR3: CASSLVGSKNTEAFF. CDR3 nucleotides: TGTGCCAGCAGCTTAGTAGGCAGTAAGAACACTGAAGCTTTCTTT.

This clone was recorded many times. The CDR3 sequence is CAWSQGETQYF. For the CDR3, the DNA is TGTGCCTGGAGTCAGGGAGAGACCCAGTACTTC. The chain combines TRBV30 with TRBJ2-5; D is perhaps TRBD1 (5 bases). CDR1 GTSNPN and CDR2 SVGIG come from the germline V gene (reference sequence). Trimming removed 2 bases at V and 4 bases at J, with 5 bases between. This CDR3 spans 11 amino acids.